Presented here are 18 T cell receptor beta chains from one specimen sequenced in a study of spatial heterogeneity in lung cancer. Time point: sample taken at primary tumor resection. The study sequenced unsorted whole RNA from tumor, nontumor lung or frozen PBMC. TCRdb reanalysed the 5' RACE reads using MiXCR and keeps one entry per CDR3 protein. The sample has about 48,000 distinct CDR3 sequences; around 5.2% are singletons. Here the sequenced sample was PBMCs, taken at surgery. The source of these receptors is a male donor with early-stage non-small cell lung cancer.

The table lists this clonotype with many counts. The chain has TRBV6-5 and TRBJ2-2; D is perhaps TRBD1 (5 bases). With 6 bases removed from V and 1 base from J, the gap between germline ends came to 15 bases. Germline-derived CDR1 and CDR2 are MNHEY and SVGAGI. This CDR3 spans 16 amino acids. CDR3 in amino acids: CASSPRVRQNTGELFF. CDR3 sequence (DNA): TGTGCCAGCAGCCCCAGGGTTCGACAGAACACCGGGGAGCTGTTTTTT.

This clonotype has ten or more counts. This rearrangement joins TRBV20-1 to TRBJ1-1, with D hard to call. The CDR3 extends over 13 amino acids. Germline CDR1 reads DFQATT; CDR2 reads SNEGSKA (reference sequence). Trimming took 5 bases from V and 0 from J, leaving 10 bases between them. CDR3 DNA sequence: TGCAGTGCTCCCCGGACCCTGAACACTGAAGCTTTCTTT. Residues: CSAPRTLNTEAFF.

This clonotype occurred many times. The genes are TRBV4-1 and TRBJ2-1; either TRBD1 or TRBD2 may fit D (5 bases each). CDR1 is MGHRA, CDR2 YSYEKL, per germline. The CDR3 runs 16 residues. The ends were cut back, 1 base at V and 3 bases at J, with 13 bases in the middle. As DNA, the CDR3 is TGCGCCAGCAGCCAAGCCACGAGGGGAGTCTACAATGAGCAGTTCTTC. Its protein is CASSQATRGVYNEQFF.

This clonotype was seen at least ten times. This chain connects TRBV28 to TRBJ2-3; D is unresolved. This CDR3 region has 17 residues. Per germline, CDR1 MDHEN and CDR2 SYDVKM. V was pared by 6 bases and J by 1 base, with 20 bases between. The CDR3 region has the DNA TGTGCCAGCAGCCTACCCGGCCCAGGCCGGGGCACAGATACGCAGTATTTT. It translates to CASSLPGPGRGTDTQYF.

This clonotype was counted at least ten times. V gene TRBV30 combines with J gene TRBJ2-7; D perhaps matches TRBD1 (5 bases). The CDR3 sequence is 13 residues long. Germline loops: CDR1 GTSNPN, CDR2 SVGIG (reference sequence). Trimming pared 2 bases from V and 1 base from J, leaving 9 bases between. The CDR3: CAWSKGISYEQYF. The CDR3 bases are TGTGCCTGGAGTAAGGGGATTTCCTACGAGCAGTACTTC.

In its sample, this clonotype was seen many times. This sequence joins TRBV7-8 and TRBJ2-5; 7 bases map to TRBD2. V dropped 5 bases and J dropped 3; count of bases not matched to a gene: 9. CDR1 and CDR2 from the germline V gene are SGHVS and FQNEAQ. The CDR3 has 15 residues. The CDR3, as DNA: TGTGCCAGCAGCACCCGAAGCGGGACCGAAGAGACCCAGTACTTC. It encodes CASSTRSGTEETQYF.

This clonotype was recorded a few times. The V call is TRBV6-2 or TRBV6-3, the J call TRBJ2-1; TRBD2 agrees at 14 bases. V trimming: 0 bases; J trimming: 9 bases; junction bases outside the gene matches: 7. CDR3 size: 17 residues. Germline V gene data show CDR1 as MNHEY and CDR2 as SVGEGT. The chain's CDR3 is CASSYSGLAGVYREQFF. In nucleotides, the CDR3 is TGTGCCAGCAGTTACTCGGGACTAGCGGGAGTTTATCGTGAGCAGTTCTTC.

The J gene is TRBJ1-6, the V gene TRBV18; D gene uncertain. Trimming took off 5 bases at V and 18 bases at J, with 20 bases between the two ends. The CDR3 runs to 13 residues. Germline assignment: CDR1 KGHSH and CDR2 LQKENI. The CDR3 nucleotides read TGTGCCAGCTCAGCCGGAGGCGATAATTCACCCCACTTT. Its protein product is CASSAGGDNSPHF.

This clonotype was picked up many times. The chain recombines TRBV25-1 with TRBJ1-1; no reliable D call. The CDR3 has 15 residues. Germline values: CDR1 MGHDK, CDR2 SYGVNS. V lost 6 bases and J lost 2, with 16 bases in between. The CDR3 nucleotides are TGTGCCAGCAGCCACACCATCCGGAAAAACACTGAAGCTTTCTTT. Amino acids: CASSHTIRKNTEAFF.

The rearrangement joins TRBV7-9 to TRBJ1-4; D not certain. CDR3 size: 15 residues. Germline V gives CDR1 SEHNR, CDR2 FQNEAQ (reference sequence). V lost 5 bases and J 1 base, leaving 11 bases between the germline ends. In nucleotides, the CDR3 is TGTGCCAGCAGCCCCTCCGGGAGAACTAATGAAAAACTGTTTTTT. It codes for CASSPSGRTNEKLFF.

This clonotype was detected many times. This chain uses TRBV20-1 with TRBJ2-3; 10 nucleotides agree with TRBD1. The V and J ends lost 6 bases and 3 bases, in that order; junction bases with no gene match: 6. Germline CDR1 reads DFQATT; CDR2 reads SNEGSKA (reference sequence). The CDR3 contains 14 residues. The CDR3 here is CSASDRGVTDTQYF. The CDR3 DNA reads as TGCAGTGCGTCGGACAGGGGGGTTACAGATACGCAGTATTTT.

This clonotype was observed many times. The V call is TRBV27, the J call TRBJ1-4; D ambiguous. CDR1 and CDR2 from the germline V gene are MNHEY and SMNVEV (reference sequence). The CDR3 has 14 residues. Trimming pared 4 bases from V and 2 bases from J, leaving 8 bases between. As DNA, the CDR3 is TGTGCCAGCAGTTCGGGAAATACTAATGAAAAACTGTTTTTT. This translates into CASSSGNTNEKLFF.

This clonotype was found many times. The chain has TRBV12-3 or TRBV12-4 and TRBJ2-1; D ambiguous. Trimming left V 2 bases short and J 0 bases short, with 11 bases between. There are 16 residues in the CDR3. The CDR3 spells CASSLRSGASYNEQFF. The DNA for the CDR3 is TGTGCCAGCAGTTTAAGGTCGGGCGCCTCCTACAATGAGCAGTTCTTC.

This clonotype was seen ten or more times. J is TRBJ1-4 and V is TRBV7-2; the D gene is possibly TRBD1 (6 bases). Germline CDR1 and CDR2: SGHTA and FQGNSA. The CDR3 sequence is 14 residues long. V lost 3 bases to trimming and J lost 3 bases, with 8 bases between them. CDR3 region: CASSLGAANEKLFF. The CDR3 DNA reads TGTGCCAGCAGCTTGGGGGCGGCTAATGAAAAACTGTTTTTT. The variable domain in full, completed from reference TRBV7-2 and TRBJ1-4, reads GAGVSQSPSNKVTEKGKDVELRCDPISGHTALYWYRQSLGQGLEFLIYFQGNSAPDKSGLPSDRFSAERTGGSVSTLTIQRTQQEDSAVYLCASSLGAANEKLFFGSGTQLSVL.

This clonotype has ten or more counts. The chain has TRBV24-1 and TRBJ2-1, with a possible D match to TRBD1 (6 bases). The CDR3 extends over 13 amino acids. Looked up from germline, CDR1 is KGHDR and CDR2 is SFDVKD. The V end lost 9 bases, the J end lost 9 bases, and 17 bases lay between the germline ends. The CDR3 is CATGYPPRGEQFF. The CDR3 region has the DNA TGTGCCACCGGATACCCCCCCAGGGGTGAGCAGTTCTTC.

This clonotype was counted ten times or more. V and J are TRBV3-1 and TRBJ2-7; D is ambiguous. Trimming shortened V by 0 bases and J by 4 bases, and 19 bases separated the two germline ends. Germline V CDR1 and CDR2: LGHDT, YNNKEL (reference sequence). This CDR3 has 17 residues. In DNA, the CDR3 is TGTGCCAGCAGCCAAGAATGGAGTGAGGTCGTGGTATACGAGCAGTACTTC. Its protein product is CASSQEWSEVVVYEQYF.

This clonotype was seen at least ten times. This chain joins TRBV12-3 or TRBV12-4 and TRBJ2-3; a weak D match, TRBD2 (6 bases). There are 15 residues in the CDR3. The germline V and J ends were trimmed by 6 bases and 4 bases, with 17 bases remaining between them. This chain's CDR3 is CASRGRLAVPDTQYF. CDR3 DNA sequence: TGTGCCAGCAGGGGGAGGCTTGCGGTCCCAGATACGCAGTATTTT.

In this sample, this clonotype is medium-sized (0.01 to 0.1%). This chain connects TRBV2 to TRBJ2-1; 7 bases match TRBD1. This CDR3 spans 13 amino acids. With V trimmed by 7 bases and J by 9 bases, 9 bases remained unmatched. CDR1 and CDR2 (germline): SNHLY, FYNNEI. The CDR3 DNA is TGTGCCAGCAATCCGACAGGGCGGAGTGAGCAGTTCTTC. Its translation: CASNPTGRSEQFF.